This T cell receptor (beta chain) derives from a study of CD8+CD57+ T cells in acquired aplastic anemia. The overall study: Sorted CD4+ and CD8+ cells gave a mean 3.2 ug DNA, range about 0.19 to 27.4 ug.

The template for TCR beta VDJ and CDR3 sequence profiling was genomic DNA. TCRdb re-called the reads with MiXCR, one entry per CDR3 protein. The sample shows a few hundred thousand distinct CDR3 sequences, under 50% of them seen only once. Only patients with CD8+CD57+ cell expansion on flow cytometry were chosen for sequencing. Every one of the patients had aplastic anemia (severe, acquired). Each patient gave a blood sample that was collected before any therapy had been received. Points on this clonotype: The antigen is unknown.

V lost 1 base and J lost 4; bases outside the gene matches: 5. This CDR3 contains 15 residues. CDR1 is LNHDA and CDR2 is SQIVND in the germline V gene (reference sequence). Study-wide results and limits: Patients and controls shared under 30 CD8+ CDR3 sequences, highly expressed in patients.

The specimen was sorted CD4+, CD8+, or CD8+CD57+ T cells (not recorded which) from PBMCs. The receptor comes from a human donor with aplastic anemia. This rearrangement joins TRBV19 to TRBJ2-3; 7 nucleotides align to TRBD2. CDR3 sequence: CASSIVAGASDTQYF. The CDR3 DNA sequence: TGTGCCAGTAGTATAGTGGCGGGAGCATCAGATACGCAGTATTTT.